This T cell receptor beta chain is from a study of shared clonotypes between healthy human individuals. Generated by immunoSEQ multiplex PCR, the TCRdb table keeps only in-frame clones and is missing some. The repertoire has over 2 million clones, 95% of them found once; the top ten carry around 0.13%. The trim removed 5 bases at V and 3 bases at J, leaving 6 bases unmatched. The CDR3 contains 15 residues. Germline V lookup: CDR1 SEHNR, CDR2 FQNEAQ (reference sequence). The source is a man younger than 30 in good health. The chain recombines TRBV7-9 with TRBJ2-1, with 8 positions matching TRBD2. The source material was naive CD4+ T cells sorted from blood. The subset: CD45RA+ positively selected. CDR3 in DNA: TGTGCCAGCAGCGTGGTAGCGGGATTCTACAATGAGCAGTTCTTC. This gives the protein CASSVVAGFYNEQFF.